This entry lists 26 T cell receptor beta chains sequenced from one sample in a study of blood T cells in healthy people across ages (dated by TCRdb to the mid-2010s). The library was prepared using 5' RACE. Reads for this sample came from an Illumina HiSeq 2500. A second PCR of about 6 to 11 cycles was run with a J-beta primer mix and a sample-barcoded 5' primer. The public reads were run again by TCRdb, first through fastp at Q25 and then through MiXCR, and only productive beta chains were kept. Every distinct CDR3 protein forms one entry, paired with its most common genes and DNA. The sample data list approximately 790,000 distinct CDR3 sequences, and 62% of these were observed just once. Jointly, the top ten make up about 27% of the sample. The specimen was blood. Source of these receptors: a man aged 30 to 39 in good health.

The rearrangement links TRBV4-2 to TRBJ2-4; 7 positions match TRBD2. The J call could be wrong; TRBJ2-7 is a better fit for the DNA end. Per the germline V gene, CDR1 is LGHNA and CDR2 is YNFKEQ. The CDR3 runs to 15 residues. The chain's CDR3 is CASSPGTNPVFEQYF. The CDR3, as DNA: TGTGCCAGCAGCCCAGGGACTAATCCTGTGTTCGAGCAGTACTTC.

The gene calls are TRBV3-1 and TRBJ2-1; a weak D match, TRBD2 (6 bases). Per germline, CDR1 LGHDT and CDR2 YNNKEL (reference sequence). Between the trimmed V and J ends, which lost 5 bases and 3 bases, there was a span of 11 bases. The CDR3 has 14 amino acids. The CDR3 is CASSATGGYNEQFF. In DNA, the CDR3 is TGTGCCAGCAGCGCCACCGGGGGCTACAATGAGCAGTTCTTC.

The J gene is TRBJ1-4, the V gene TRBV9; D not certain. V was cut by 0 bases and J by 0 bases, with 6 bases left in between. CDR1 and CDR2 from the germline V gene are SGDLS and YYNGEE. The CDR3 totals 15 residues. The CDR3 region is CASSVGEATNEKLFF. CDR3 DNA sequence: TGTGCCAGCAGCGTAGGTGAGGCAACTAATGAAAAACTGTTTTTT. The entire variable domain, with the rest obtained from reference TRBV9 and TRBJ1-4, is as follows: DSGVTQTPKHLITATGQRVTLRCSPRSGDLSVYWYQQSLDQGLQFLIQYYNGEERAKGNILERFSAQQFPDLHSELNLSSLELGDSALYFCASSVGEATNEKLFFGSGTQLSVL.

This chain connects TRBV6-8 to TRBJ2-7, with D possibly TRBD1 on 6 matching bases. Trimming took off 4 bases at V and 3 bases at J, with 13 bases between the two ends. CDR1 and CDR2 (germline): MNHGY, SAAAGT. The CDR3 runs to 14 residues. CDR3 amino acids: CASSWSGTHYEQYF. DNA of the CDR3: TGTGCCAGCAGTTGGTCCGGGACACACTACGAGCAGTACTTC.

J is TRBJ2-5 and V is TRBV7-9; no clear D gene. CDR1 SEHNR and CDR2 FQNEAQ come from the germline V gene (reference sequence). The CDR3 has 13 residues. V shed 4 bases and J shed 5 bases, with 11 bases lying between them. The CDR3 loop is CASSSVARETQYF. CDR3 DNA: TGTGCCAGCAGCTCAGTAGCTCGGGAGACCCAGTACTTC.

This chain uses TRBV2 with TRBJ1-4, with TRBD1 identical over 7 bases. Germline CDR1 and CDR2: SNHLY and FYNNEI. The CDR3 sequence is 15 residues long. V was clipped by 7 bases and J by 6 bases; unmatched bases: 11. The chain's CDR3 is CASILATGRDEKLFF. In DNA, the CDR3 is TGTGCCAGCATTCTAGCGACAGGGCGTGATGAAAAACTGTTTTTT. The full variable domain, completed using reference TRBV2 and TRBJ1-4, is EPEVTQTPSHQVTQMGQEVILRCVPISNHLYFYWYRQILGQKVEFLVSFYNNEISEKSEIFDDQFSVERPDGSNFTLKIRSTKLEDSAMYFCASILATGRDEKLFFGSGTQLSVL.

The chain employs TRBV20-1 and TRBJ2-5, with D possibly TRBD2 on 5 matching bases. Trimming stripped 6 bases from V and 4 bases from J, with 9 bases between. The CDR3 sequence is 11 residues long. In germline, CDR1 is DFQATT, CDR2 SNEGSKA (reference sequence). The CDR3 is CSAGLSETQYF. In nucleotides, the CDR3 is TGCAGTGCCGGACTGTCAGAGACCCAGTACTTC.

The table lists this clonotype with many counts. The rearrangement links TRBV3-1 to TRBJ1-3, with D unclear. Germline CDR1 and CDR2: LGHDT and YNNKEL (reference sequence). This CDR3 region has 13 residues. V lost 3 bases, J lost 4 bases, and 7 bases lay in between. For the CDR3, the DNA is TGTGCCAGCAGCCAGGAATCCGGAAACACCATATATTTT. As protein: CASSQESGNTIYF.

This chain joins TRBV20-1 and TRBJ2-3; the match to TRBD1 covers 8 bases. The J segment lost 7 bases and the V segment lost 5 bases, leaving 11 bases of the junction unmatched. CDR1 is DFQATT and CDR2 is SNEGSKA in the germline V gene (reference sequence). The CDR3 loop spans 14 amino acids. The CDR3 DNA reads TGCAGTGCTTCCGGGACAGGTCCACGAAATACGCAGTATTTT. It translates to CSASGTGPRNTQYF.

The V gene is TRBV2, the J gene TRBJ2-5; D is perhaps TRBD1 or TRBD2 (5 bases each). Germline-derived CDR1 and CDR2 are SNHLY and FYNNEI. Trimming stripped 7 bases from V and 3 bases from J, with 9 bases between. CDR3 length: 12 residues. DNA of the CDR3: TGTGCCAGCATCGGGACGGAAGAGACCCAGTACTTC. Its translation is CASIGTEETQYF.

This CDR3 is CASTRLGGPRADTQYF. In DNA form, the CDR3 reads TGTGCCAGCACAAGGTTGGGGGGCCCGAGGGCAGATACGCAGTATTTT. The chain has TRBV7-2 and TRBJ2-3; either TRBD1 or TRBD2 may supply D (6 bases each). CDR3 length: 16 residues. Germline V gives CDR1 SGHTA, CDR2 FQGNSA. The V end was cut by 7 bases, the J end by 4 bases, with 21 bases between.

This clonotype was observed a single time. CDR3 DNA sequence: TGCAGTGCTAGAGATTGGTCCTTATCAGAGACCCAGTTCTTC. Translation: CSARDWSLSETQFF. This rearrangement joins TRBV20-1 to TRBJ2-5; D remains unclear. The end of the DNA fits TRBJ2-1 better, so the J call may be wrong. The CDR3 contains 14 residues. Germline V lookup: CDR1 DFQATT, CDR2 SNEGSKA (reference sequence).

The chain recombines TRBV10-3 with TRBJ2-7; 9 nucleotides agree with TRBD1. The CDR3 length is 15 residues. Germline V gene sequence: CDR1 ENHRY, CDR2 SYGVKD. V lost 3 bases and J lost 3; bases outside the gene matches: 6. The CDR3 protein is CAISDLTGGNYEQYF. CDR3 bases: TGTGCCATCAGTGACCTGACAGGGGGTAACTACGAGCAGTACTTC.

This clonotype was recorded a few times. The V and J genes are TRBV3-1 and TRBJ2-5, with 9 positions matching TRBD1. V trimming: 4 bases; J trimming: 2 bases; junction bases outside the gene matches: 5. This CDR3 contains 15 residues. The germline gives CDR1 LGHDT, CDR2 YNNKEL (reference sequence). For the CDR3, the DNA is TGTGCCAGCAGCCCTGGACAGGGGAAACAAGAGACCCAGTACTTC. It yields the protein CASSPGQGKQETQYF.

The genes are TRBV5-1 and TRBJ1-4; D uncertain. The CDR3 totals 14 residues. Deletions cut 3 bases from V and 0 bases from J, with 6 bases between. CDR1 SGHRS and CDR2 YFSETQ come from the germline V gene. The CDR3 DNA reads TGCGCCAGCAGCTCACAATCAACTAATGAAAAACTGTTTTTT. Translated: CASSSQSTNEKLFF.

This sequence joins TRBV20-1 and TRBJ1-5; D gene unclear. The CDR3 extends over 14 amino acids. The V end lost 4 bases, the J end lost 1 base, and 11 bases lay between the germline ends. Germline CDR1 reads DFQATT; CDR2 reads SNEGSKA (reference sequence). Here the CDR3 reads CSANGQTSNQPQHF. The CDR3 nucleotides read TGCAGTGCTAATGGGCAGACGAGCAATCAGCCCCAGCATTTT.

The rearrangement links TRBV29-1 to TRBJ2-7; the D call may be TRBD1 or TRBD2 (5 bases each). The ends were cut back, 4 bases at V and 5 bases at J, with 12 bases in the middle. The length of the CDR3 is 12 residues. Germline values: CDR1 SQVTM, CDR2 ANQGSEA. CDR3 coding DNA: TGCAGCGTTGGGGGGATTCGGGACGAGCAGTACTTC. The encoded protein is CSVGGIRDEQYF.

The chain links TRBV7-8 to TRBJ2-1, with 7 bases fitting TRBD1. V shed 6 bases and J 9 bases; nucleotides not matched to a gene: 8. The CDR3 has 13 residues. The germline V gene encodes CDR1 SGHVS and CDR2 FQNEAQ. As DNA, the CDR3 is TGTGCCAGCAGAGGGGGCAGGGACCGTGAGCAGTTCTTC. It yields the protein CASRGGRDREQFF.

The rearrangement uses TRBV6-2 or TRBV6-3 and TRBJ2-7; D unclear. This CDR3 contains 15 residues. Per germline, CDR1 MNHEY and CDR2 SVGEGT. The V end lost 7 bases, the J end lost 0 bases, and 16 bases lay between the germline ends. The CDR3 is CASNAPGLSSYEQYF. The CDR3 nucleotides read TGTGCCAGCAACGCACCGGGTCTTAGCTCCTACGAGCAGTACTTC.

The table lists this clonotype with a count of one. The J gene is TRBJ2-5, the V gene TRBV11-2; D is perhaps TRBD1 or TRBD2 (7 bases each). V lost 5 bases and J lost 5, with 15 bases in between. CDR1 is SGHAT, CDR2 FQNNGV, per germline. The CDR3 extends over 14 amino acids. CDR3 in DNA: TGTGCCAGCAGCCCCCAGGGGGGGCTGGAGACCCAGTACTTC. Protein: CASSPQGGLETQYF.

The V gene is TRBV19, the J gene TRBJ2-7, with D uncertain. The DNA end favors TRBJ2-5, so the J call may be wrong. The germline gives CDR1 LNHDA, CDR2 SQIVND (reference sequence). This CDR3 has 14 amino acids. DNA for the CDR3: TGTGCCAGTAGTCCCGGCTTAGCCAAGGAGACCCAGTACTTC. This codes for CASSPGLAKETQYF.

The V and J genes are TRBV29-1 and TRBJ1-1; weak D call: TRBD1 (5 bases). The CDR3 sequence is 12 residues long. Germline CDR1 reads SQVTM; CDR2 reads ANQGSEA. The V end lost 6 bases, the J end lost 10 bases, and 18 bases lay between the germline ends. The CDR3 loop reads CSVPLAQGVAFF. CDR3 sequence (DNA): TGCAGCGTCCCTTTGGCCCAGGGAGTAGCTTTCTTT.

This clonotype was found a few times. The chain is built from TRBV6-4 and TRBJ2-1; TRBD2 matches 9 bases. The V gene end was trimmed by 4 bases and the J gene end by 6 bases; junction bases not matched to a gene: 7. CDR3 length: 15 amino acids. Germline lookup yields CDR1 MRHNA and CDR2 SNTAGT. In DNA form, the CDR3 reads TGTGCCAGCAGTGCGGAAAGCGGGGGGTTCAATGAGCAGTTCTTC. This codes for CASSAESGGFNEQFF.

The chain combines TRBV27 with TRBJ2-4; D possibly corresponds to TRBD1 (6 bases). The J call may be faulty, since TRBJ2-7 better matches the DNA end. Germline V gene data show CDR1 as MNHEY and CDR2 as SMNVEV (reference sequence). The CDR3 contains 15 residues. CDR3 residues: CASSRTGFYTYEQYF. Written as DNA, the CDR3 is TGTGCCAGCAGCCGCACAGGGTTCTATACCTACGAGCAGTACTTC.

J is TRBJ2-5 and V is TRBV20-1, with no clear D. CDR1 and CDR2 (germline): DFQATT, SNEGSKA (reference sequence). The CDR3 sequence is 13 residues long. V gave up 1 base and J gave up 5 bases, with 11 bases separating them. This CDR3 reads CSARGWGRETQYF. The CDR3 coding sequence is TGCAGTGCTAGAGGTTGGGGTAGGGAGACCCAGTACTTC.

The CDR3, as DNA: TGCGCCAGCAGCCAAGTCGAATGGTACCAAGAGACCCAGTACTTC. Amino acid sequence: CASSQVEWYQETQYF. This sequence joins TRBV4-1 and TRBJ2-5; D gene unclear. The V and J ends lost 1 base and 0 bases respectively, with 9 bases between them. The CDR3 runs to 15 residues. In germline, CDR1 is MGHRA, CDR2 YSYEKL.